The rows below give T cell receptor beta chains drawn from one sample of a study of T cells in localized non-small cell lung cancer. The table came from immunoSEQ multiplex PCR; TCRdb's copy has only in-frame clones and leaves some out. The sample comprises 70,000 to 90,000 clones, 65% to 85% of which are singletons, and 8% to 10% rests with the top ten. This specimen consisted of peripheral blood, obtained before any cancer treatment. The receptors stem from a female donor at least 60 years old with stage I lung adenocarcinoma. The CDR3 runs from the conserved cysteine through the conserved F or W. A D gene is named only where the DNA matches it firmly. For some rows the clone size is stated as once, few or many, or as a class when expanded; others skip it.

V gene	clone size	CDR3 length	J gene	D gene	CDR3 DNA	CDR3 protein
TRBV10-3	.	14	TRBJ1-2	.	TGTGCCATCAGTGAGGACAGTTATGGCTATGGCTACACCTTC	CAISEDSYGYGYTF
TRBV6-1	.	15	TRBJ2-1	.	TGTGCCAGCAGTGAATCCGGGACGGCATACAATGAGCAGTTCTTC	CASSESGTAYNEQFF
TRBV20-1	once	11	TRBJ2-2	.	TGCAGTGCAAAGGACACCGGGGAGCTGTTTTTT	CSAKDTGELFF
TRBV27	.	13	TRBJ1-1	.	TGTGCCAGCAGTCAACAGGGAAGAACTGAAGCTTTCTTT	CASSQQGRTEAFF
TRBV6-6	.	14	TRBJ2-2	.	TGTGCCAGCAGACCTACAGGGCGGACCGGGGAGCTGTTTTTT	CASRPTGRTGELFF
TRBV5-1	.	14	TRBJ2-7	TRBD1	TGCGCCAGCAGTCCGGACAGGAGCTCCTACGAGCAGTACTTC	CASSPDRSSYEQYF
TRBV13	.	13	TRBJ2-1	.	TGTGCCAGCAGCTTACGTGGGAACAATGAGCAGTTCTTC	CASSLRGNNEQFF
TRBV7-8	many	15	TRBJ1-2	.	TGTGCCAGCAGCTTGCAAGGGGTCGCTAACTATGGCTACACCTTC	CASSLQGVANYGYTF
TRBV7-2	.	15	TRBJ2-1	TRBD2	TGTGCCAGCAGCTTAGGTCTAGCGGGGTACAATGAGCAGTTCTTC	CASSLGLAGYNEQFF
TRBV2	.	15	TRBJ1-5	TRBD1	TGTGCCAGCAGAGCCCTTTGGACAGGGAGTAGTACCCAGCATTTT	CASRALWTGSSTQHF
TRBV6-5	.	14	TRBJ2-3	.	TGTGCCAGCAGTTACGGCTCCTACACAGATACGCAGTATTTT	CASSYGSYTDTQYF
TRBV29-1	.	15	TRBJ2-7	TRBD1	TGCAGCGTTGAGGGTGACAGGGGCAGCTCCTACGAGCAGTACTTC	CSVEGDRGSSYEQYF
TRBV7-7	.	13	TRBJ2-3	.	TGTGCCAGCAGCACTAGGCCAGGGGAAGGACAGTATTTT	CASSTRPGEGQYF
TRBV6-6	.	16	TRBJ2-1	.	TGTGCCAGCAGTTACTCGGCGGGGAGCTCCTACAATGAGCAGTTCTTC	CASSYSAGSSYNEQFF
TRBV5-4	.	15	TRBJ2-7	TRBD1	TGTGCCAGCAGCTTAGGACAGGGACCTCTCTACGAGCAGTACTTC	CASSLGQGPLYEQYF
TRBV29-1	.	16	TRBJ2-3	.	TGCAGCGTTTCAGGGTCAGCGCGGGGTCGCACAGATACGCAGTATTTT	CSVSGSARGRTDTQYF
TRBV5-1	.	13	TRBJ2-7	TRBD2	TGCGCCAGCGGGCCGGGACTAACTTACGAGCAGTACTTC	CASGPGLTYEQYF
TRBV28	.	16	TRBJ1-1	TRBD1	TGTGCCAGCAGTTTCAAGGGGGCACTAATGAACACTGAAGCTTTCTTT	CASSFKGALMNTEAFF
TRBV2	.	14	TRBJ1-4	.	TGTGCCAGCATTCGACAGCGAGTTAATGAAAAACTGTTTTTT	CASIRQRVNEKLFF
TRBV28	once	16	TRBJ2-4	.	TGTGCCAGCAGTTTTCCTCAGGGGACCCTTCAAAACATTCAGTACTTC	CASSFPQGTLQNIQYF
TRBV5-6	.	14	TRBJ2-3	.	TGTGCCAGCAGCTTGGGACTAGATGCAGATACGCAGTATTTT	CASSLGLDADTQYF
TRBV19	.	16	TRBJ1-2	TRBD1	TGTGCCAGTAGTACGGCAAGGACAGGGTCCAACTATGGCTACACCTTC	CASSTARTGSNYGYTF
TRBV29-1	.	14	TRBJ1-2	TRBD1	TGCAGCGCCTCCGGGACAGGGTCGGACTATGGCTACACCTTC	CSASGTGSDYGYTF
TRBV15	.	14	TRBJ1-3	.	TGTGCCACCAGCAGAGATGTCACTGGAAACACCATATATTTT	CATSRDVTGNTIYF